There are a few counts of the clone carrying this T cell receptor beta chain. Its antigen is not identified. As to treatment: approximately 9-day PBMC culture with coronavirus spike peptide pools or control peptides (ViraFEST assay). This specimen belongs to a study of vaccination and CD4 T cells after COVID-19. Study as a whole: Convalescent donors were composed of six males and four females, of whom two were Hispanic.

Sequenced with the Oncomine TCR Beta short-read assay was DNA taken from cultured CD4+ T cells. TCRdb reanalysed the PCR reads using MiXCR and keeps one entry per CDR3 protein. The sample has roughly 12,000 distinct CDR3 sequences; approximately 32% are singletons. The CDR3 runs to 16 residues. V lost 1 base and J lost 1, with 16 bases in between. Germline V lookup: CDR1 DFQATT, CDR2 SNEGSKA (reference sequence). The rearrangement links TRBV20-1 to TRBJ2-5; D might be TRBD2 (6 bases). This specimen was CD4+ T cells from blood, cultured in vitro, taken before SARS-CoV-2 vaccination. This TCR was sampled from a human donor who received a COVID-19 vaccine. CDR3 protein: CSARGWGELAQETQYF. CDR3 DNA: TGCAGTGCTAGAGGGTGGGGGGAGCTGGCCCAAGAGACCCAGTACTTC.